The rows below give T cell receptor beta chains drawn from one sample of a study of cytomegalovirus exposure and HLA in healthy donors. Some clones are missing from TCRdb's copy, which holds only in-frame ones; the method was immunoSEQ multiplex PCR. The table shows about 78,000 clones, with about 96% occurring only once. The specimen was PBMCs. The receptors come from a young man in good health and CMV-seropositive. The CDR3 runs from the conserved cysteine through the conserved F or W. Each record gives: J gene, D gene, clone size, V gene, CDR3 DNA, CDR3 protein. The D gene is left open where the match is weak. Some rows mark clone size as missing; the rest say once, few, many or name a class of expanded clone.

TRBJ2-1,NA,NA,TRBV5-1,TGCGCCAGCAGCTTGGGGGGGCGAACCGGCGACCCCTACAATGAGCAGTTCTTC,CASSLGGRTGDPYNEQFF
TRBJ1-1,NA,NA,TRBV25-1,TGTGCCACGACCCCTCTGGGGAGGACTGAAGCTTTCTTT,CATTPLGRTEAFF
TRBJ2-7,NA,NA,TRBV5-1,TGCGCCAGCAGCAGGGGATTTCCCTACGAGCAGTACTTC,CASSRGFPYEQYF
TRBJ2-1,TRBD2,once,TRBV4-1,TGCGCCAGCAGCCAAGCCTGGCGGGAGTCCTACAATGAGCAGTTCTTC,CASSQAWRESYNEQFF
TRBJ2-5,TRBD1,NA,TRBV5-1,TGCGCCAGCAGCCACAGGACAGGACTTCAAGAGACCCAGTACTTC,CASSHRTGLQETQYF
TRBJ1-2,TRBD1,NA,TRBV5-1,TGCGCCAGCAGCTTGGGACAGGGGTCTTACTATGGCTACACCTTC,CASSLGQGSYYGYTF
TRBJ2-3,TRBD2,once,TRBV5-1,TGCGCCAGCAGCCCCGGACTAGCGGGCACAGATACGCAGTATTTT,CASSPGLAGTDTQYF
TRBJ1-1,NA,NA,TRBV6-6,TGTGCCAGCAGTTTGCAGGTGAACACTGAAGCTTTCTTT,CASSLQVNTEAFF
TRBJ2-7,TRBD1,NA,TRBV28,TGTGCCAGCATCGATGGACAGGGCTACGAGCAGTACTTC,CASIDGQGYEQYF
TRBJ2-7,TRBD2,NA,TRBV5-1,TGCGCCAGCATGGGACTAGCGGGAGGTCTTAACTACGAGCAGTACTTC,CASMGLAGGLNYEQYF
TRBJ2-3,TRBD2,NA,TRBV7-2,TGTGCCAGCAGCTTAGCGCGTTCGGCGGGAGGAGGAGATACGCAGTATTTT,CASSLARSAGGGDTQYF
TRBJ2-1,NA,NA,TRBV4-1,TGCGCCAGCAGCCAAGGTTCTGGCTTCAACTACAATGAGCAGTTCTTC,CASSQGSGFNYNEQFF
TRBJ2-1,NA,NA,TRBV28,TGTGCCAGCAGGTCAAGCGGTGAGCAGAGACCTAATGAGCAGTTCTTC,CASRSSGEQRPNEQFF
TRBJ2-7,NA,NA,TRBV29-1,TGCAGCGTTGAAGAGACAGCGTGGGAGCAGTACTTC,CSVEETAWEQYF
TRBJ2-3,TRBD2,NA,TRBV7-3,TGTGCCAGCAGCTTAGGCGGGAGAATAGATACGCAGTATTTT,CASSLGGRIDTQYF
TRBJ2-5,TRBD2,NA,TRBV4-1,TGCGCCAGCAGCCAAAGTGCGGGGGGGAACCAAGAGACCCAGTACTTC,CASSQSAGGNQETQYF
TRBJ2-1,NA,NA,TRBV7-3,TGTGCCAGCAGCCCATTAGCGATTAATGAGCAGTTCTTC,CASSPLAINEQFF
TRBJ2-3,TRBD2,once,TRBV5-4,TGTGCCAGCAGCTTGGTCCCGGGAGGCTCCGGCACAGATACGCAGTATTTT,CASSLVPGGSGTDTQYF
TRBJ2-3,TRBD1,NA,TRBV11-2,TGTGCCAGCAGCTTAGGGGCAGGGGGACCAGATACGCAGTATTTT,CASSLGAGGPDTQYF
TRBJ2-1,TRBD2,NA,TRBV30,TGTGCCTGGACTCACGGTAGCGGGGGGGGCCATGAGCAGTTCTTC,CAWTHGSGGGHEQFF
TRBJ2-1,NA,NA,TRBV6-5,TGTGCCAGCAGTCAGACCTGGGCCGACAATGAGCAGTTCTTC,CASSQTWADNEQFF
TRBJ1-2,NA,NA,TRBV7-9,TGTGCCAGCAGCTTAGCGCAAGCCCCGAGTGGCTACACCTTC,CASSLAQAPSGYTF
TRBJ1-2,NA,NA,TRBV15,TGTGCCACCAGCACCCCAAACTATGGCTACACCTTC,CATSTPNYGYTF
TRBJ1-1,NA,NA,TRBV5-5,TGTGCCAGCAGCGTGAGTCCAGCCCCCCGGGAGTCTGAAGCTTTCTTT,CASSVSPAPRESEAFF
TRBJ2-7,NA,NA,TRBV5-1,TGCGCCAGCAGCTTGGCTCGGTCCTACGAGCAGTACTTC,CASSLARSYEQYF
TRBJ2-3,NA,NA,TRBV11-2,TGTGCCAGCAGCTTACGGCAGGGTTATTCAGATACGCAGTATTTT,CASSLRQGYSDTQYF
TRBJ1-5,NA,NA,TRBV28,TGTGCCAGCAGTTTAATAATCAGGGTCGGGCAGCCCCAGCATTTT,CASSLIIRVGQPQHF
TRBJ2-7,TRBD2,NA,TRBV6-5,TGTGCCAGCAGCCTGACTAGCGGCTCCTACGAGCAGTACTTC,CASSLTSGSYEQYF
TRBJ1-2,NA,NA,TRBV5-8,TGTGCCAGCAGCTCGGACAACCTAAACTATGGCTACACCTTC,CASSSDNLNYGYTF
TRBJ2-1,TRBD2,NA,TRBV19,TGTGCCAGTAGTCCAGGAACTAGCGGCAATGAGCAGTTCTTC,CASSPGTSGNEQFF
TRBJ2-5,NA,NA,TRBV19,TGTGCCAGTAGTATATGGCCAGGGTCCCAAGAGACCCAGTACTTC,CASSIWPGSQETQYF
TRBJ2-7,NA,NA,TRBV5-1,TGCGCCAGCAGGAGGGAGGTACCAAACGTCTACGAGCAGTACTTC,CASRREVPNVYEQYF